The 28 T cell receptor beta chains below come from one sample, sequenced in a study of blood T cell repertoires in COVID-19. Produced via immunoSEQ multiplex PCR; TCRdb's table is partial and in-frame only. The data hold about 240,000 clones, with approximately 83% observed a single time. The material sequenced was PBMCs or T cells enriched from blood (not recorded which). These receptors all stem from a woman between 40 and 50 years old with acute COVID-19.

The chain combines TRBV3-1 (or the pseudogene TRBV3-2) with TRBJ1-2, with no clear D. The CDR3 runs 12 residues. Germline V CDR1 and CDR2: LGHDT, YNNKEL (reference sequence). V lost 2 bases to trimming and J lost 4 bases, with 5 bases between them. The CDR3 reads CASSQFRYGYTF. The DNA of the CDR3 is TGTGCCAGCAGCCAATTTCGCTATGGCTACACCTTC.

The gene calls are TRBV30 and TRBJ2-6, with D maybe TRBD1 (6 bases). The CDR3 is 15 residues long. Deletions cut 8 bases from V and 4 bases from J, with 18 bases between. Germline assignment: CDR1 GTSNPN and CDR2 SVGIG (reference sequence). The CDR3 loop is CAGQPQGAGANVLTF. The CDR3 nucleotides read TGTGCCGGTCAGCCACAGGGTGCCGGGGCCAACGTCCTGACTTTC.

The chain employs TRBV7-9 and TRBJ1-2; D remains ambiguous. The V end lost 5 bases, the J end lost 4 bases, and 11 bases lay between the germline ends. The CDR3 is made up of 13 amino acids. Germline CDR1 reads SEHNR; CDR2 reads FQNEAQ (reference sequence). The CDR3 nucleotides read TGTGCCAGCAGCCCCGTGCGGGGCTATGGCTACACCTTC. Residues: CASSPVRGYGYTF.

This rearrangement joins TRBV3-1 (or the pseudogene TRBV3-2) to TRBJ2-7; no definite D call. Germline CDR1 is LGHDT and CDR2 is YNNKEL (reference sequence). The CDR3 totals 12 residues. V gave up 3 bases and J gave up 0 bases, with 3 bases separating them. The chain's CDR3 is CASSHLSYEQYF. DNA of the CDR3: TGTGCCAGCAGCCACCTCTCCTACGAGCAGTACTTC.

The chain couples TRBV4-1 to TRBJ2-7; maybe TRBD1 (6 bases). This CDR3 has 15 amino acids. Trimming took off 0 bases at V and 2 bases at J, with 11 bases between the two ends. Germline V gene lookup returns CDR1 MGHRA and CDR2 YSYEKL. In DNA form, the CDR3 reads TGCGCCAGCAGCCAAGATAACAGGGTCGCCTACGAGCAGTACTTC. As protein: CASSQDNRVAYEQYF.

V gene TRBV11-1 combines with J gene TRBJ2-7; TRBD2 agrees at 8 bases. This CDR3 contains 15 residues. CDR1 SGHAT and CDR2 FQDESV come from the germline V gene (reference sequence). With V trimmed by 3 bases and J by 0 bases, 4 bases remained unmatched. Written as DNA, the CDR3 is TGTGCCAGCAGCTTCTTAGCGGGGCCCTCCTACGAGCAGTACTTC. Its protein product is CASSFLAGPSYEQYF. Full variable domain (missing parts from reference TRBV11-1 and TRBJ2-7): EAEVAQSPRYKITEKSQAVAFWCDPISGHATLYWYRQILGQGPELLVQFQDESVVDDSQLPKDRFSAERLKGVDSTLKIQPAELGDSAMYLCASSFLAGPSYEQYFGPGTRLTVT.

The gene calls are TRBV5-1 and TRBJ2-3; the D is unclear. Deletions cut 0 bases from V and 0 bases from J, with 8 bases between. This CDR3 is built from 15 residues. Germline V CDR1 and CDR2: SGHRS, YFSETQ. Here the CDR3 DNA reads TGCGCCAGCAGCTTGGAGCAGGCTAGCACAGATACGCAGTATTTT. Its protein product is CASSLEQASTDTQYF.

As DNA, the CDR3 is TGTGCCACCAGCAGAGATGGGGACTCGAGGGGCTACACCTTC. Translation: CATSRDGDSRGYTF. The V gene is TRBV15, the J gene TRBJ1-2; D is possibly TRBD1 (5 bases). Trimming cost V 0 bases and J 8 bases, with 13 bases left between them. Germline CDR1 is LNHNV and CDR2 is YYDKDF (reference sequence). This CDR3 spans 14 amino acids.

The CDR3 is CAWRSQGGSSPLHF. CDR3 sequence (DNA): TGTGCCTGGAGATCACAGGGGGGAAGTTCACCCCTCCACTTT. This chain connects TRBV30 to TRBJ1-6; 8 bases map to TRBD1. CDR3 length: 14 residues. CDR1 is GTSNPN, CDR2 SVGIG, per germline (reference sequence). V was clipped by 3 bases and J by 9 bases; unmatched bases: 7. The full variable domain, completed using reference TRBV30 and TRBJ1-6, is SQTIHQWPATLVQPVGSPLSLECTVEGTSNPNLYWYRQAAGRGLQLLFYSVGIGQISSEVPQNLSASRPQDRQFILSSKKLLLSDSGFYLCAWRSQGGSSPLHFGNGTRLTVT.

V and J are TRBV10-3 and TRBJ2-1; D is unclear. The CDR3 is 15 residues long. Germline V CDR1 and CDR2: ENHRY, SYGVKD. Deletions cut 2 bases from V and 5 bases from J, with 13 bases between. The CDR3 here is CAISEGVVLNNEQFF. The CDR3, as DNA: TGTGCCATCAGTGAGGGAGTAGTACTTAACAATGAGCAGTTCTTC.

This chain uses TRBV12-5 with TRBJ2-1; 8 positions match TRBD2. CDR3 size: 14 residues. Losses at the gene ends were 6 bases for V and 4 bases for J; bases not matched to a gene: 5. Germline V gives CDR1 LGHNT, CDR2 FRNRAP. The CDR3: CASGVGGRYNEQFF. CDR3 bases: TGTGCTAGTGGGGTTGGCGGGAGGTACAATGAGCAGTTCTTC.

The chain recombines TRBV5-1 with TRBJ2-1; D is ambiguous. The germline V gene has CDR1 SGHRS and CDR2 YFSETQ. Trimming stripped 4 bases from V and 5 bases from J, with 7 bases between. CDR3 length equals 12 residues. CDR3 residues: CASSIQDNEQFF. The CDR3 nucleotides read TGCGCCAGCAGCATACAAGACAATGAGCAGTTCTTC.

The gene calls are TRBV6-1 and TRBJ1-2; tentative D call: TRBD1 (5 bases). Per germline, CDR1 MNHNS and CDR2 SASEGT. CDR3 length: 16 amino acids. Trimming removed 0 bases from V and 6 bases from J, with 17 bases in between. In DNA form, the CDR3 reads TGTGCCAGCAGTGAAGCGGGTGTCTCTTGGGGGGATGGCTACACCTTC. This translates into CASSEAGVSWGDGYTF.

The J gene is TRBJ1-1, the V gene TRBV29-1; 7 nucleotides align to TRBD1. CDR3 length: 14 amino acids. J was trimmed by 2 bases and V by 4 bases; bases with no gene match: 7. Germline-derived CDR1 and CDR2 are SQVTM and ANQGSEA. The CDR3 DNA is TGCAGCGTTGTAGTGACAGGGTTTAACACTGAAGCTTTCTTT. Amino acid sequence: CSVVVTGFNTEAFF.

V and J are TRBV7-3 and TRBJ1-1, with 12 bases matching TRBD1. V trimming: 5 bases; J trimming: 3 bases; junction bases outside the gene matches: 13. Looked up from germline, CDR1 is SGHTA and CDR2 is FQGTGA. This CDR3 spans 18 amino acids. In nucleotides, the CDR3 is TGTGCCAGCAGCCCCTGGGGGGACAGGGGGCGCGGGGACACTGAAGCTTTCTTT. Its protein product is CASSPWGDRGRGDTEAFF.

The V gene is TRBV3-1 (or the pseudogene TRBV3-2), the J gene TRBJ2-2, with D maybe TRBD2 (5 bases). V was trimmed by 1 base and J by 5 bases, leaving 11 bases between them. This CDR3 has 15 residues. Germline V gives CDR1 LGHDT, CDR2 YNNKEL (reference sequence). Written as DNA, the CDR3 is TGTGCCAGCAGCCAAGGGCGGGTGGGGACCGGGGAGCTGTTTTTT. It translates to CASSQGRVGTGELFF.

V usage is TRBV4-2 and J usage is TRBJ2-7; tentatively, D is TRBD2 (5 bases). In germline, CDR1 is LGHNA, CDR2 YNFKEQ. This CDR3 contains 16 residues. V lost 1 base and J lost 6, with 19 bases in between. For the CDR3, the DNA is TGTGCCAGCAGCCAAGGGCTAGGAGGAATCGATGGCGAGCAGTACTTC. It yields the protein CASSQGLGGIDGEQYF.

CDR3 sequence: CASIKTQGSSRAGYTF. The CDR3 DNA is TGTGCCAGCATCAAAACACAGGGGAGCTCTAGGGCCGGCTACACCTTC. The chain has TRBV5-6 and TRBJ1-2; 7 bases align to TRBD1. This CDR3 contains 16 residues. Germline CDR1 reads SGHDT; CDR2 reads YYEEEE. V gave up 6 bases and J gave up 8 bases; unmatched junction bases: 19.

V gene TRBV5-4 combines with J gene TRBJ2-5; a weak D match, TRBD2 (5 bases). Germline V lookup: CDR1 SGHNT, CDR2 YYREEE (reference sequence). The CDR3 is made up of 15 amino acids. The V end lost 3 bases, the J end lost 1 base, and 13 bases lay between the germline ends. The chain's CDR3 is CASSSPGVGQETQYF. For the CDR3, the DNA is TGTGCCAGCAGCTCCCCCGGGGTCGGCCAAGAGACCCAGTACTTC.

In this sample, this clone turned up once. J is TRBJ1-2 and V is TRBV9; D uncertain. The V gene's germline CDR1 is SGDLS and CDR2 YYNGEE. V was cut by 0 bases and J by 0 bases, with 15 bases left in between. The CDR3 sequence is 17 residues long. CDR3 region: CASSVEDGRRTNYGYTF. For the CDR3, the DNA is TGTGCCAGCAGCGTAGAAGACGGGAGACGTACTAACTATGGCTACACCTTC. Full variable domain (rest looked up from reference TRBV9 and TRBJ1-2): DSGVTQTPKHLITATGQRVTLRCSPRSGDLSVYWYQQSLDQGLQFLIQYYNGEERAKGNILERFSAQQFPDLHSELNLSSLELGDSALYFCASSVEDGRRTNYGYTFGSGTRLTVV.

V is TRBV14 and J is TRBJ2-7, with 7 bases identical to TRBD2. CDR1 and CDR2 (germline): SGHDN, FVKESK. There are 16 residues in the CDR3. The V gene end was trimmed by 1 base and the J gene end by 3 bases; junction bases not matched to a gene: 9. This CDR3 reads CASSQGLERDDYEQYF. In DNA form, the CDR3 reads TGTGCCAGCAGCCAAGGGCTTGAGCGGGACGACTACGAGCAGTACTTC.

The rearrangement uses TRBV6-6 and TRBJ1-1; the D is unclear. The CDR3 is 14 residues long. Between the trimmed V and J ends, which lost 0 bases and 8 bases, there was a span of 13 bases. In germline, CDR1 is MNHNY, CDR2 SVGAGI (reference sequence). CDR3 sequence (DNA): TGTGCCAGCAGTTACTCGATGGGCGCCAGCGAAGCTTTCTTT. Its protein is CASSYSMGASEAFF.

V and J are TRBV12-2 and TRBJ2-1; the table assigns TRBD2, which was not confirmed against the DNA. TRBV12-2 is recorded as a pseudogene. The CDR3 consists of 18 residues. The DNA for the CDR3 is TGTGCAAGTCGCTTAGCGATTGTAGCGGGAGGGCCCTACAATGAGCAGTTCTTC. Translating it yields CASRLAIVAGGPYNEQFF.

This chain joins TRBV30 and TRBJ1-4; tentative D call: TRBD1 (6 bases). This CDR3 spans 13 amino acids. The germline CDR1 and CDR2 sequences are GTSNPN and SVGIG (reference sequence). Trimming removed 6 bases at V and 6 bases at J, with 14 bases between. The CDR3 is CACQSGVDEKLFF. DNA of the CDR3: TGTGCCTGTCAATCAGGGGTGGATGAAAAACTGTTTTTT.

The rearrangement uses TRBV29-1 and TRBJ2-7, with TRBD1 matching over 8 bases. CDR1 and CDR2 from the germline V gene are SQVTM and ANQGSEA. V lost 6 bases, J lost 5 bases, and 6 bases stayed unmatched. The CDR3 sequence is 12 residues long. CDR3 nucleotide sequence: TGCAGCGTGAGCCTGACAGGGGACGAGCAGTACTTC. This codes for CSVSLTGDEQYF.

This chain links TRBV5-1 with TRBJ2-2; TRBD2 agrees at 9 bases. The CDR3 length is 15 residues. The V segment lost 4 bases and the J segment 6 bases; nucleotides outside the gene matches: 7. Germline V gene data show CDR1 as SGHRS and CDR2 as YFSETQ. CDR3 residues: CASSPAVAGAGELFF. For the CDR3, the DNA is TGCGCCAGCAGCCCAGCGGTAGCGGGAGCCGGGGAGCTGTTTTTT.

Here the CDR3 DNA reads TGTGCCAGTAGTTCCCTATTTCGAGTACAGGGTAAGGACTATGGCTACACCTTC. Its translation is CASSSLFRVQGKDYGYTF. This sequence joins TRBV19 and TRBJ1-2, with D perhaps matching TRBD1 (6 bases). V gave up 5 bases and J gave up 3 bases, with 25 bases separating them. Germline-derived CDR1 and CDR2 are LNHDA and SQIVND (reference sequence). This CDR3 contains 18 residues.

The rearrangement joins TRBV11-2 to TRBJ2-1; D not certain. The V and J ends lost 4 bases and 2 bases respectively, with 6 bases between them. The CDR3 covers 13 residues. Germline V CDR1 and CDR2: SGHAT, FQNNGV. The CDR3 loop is CASSSGTYNEQFF. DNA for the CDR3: TGTGCCAGCAGCTCAGGTACCTACAATGAGCAGTTCTTC.